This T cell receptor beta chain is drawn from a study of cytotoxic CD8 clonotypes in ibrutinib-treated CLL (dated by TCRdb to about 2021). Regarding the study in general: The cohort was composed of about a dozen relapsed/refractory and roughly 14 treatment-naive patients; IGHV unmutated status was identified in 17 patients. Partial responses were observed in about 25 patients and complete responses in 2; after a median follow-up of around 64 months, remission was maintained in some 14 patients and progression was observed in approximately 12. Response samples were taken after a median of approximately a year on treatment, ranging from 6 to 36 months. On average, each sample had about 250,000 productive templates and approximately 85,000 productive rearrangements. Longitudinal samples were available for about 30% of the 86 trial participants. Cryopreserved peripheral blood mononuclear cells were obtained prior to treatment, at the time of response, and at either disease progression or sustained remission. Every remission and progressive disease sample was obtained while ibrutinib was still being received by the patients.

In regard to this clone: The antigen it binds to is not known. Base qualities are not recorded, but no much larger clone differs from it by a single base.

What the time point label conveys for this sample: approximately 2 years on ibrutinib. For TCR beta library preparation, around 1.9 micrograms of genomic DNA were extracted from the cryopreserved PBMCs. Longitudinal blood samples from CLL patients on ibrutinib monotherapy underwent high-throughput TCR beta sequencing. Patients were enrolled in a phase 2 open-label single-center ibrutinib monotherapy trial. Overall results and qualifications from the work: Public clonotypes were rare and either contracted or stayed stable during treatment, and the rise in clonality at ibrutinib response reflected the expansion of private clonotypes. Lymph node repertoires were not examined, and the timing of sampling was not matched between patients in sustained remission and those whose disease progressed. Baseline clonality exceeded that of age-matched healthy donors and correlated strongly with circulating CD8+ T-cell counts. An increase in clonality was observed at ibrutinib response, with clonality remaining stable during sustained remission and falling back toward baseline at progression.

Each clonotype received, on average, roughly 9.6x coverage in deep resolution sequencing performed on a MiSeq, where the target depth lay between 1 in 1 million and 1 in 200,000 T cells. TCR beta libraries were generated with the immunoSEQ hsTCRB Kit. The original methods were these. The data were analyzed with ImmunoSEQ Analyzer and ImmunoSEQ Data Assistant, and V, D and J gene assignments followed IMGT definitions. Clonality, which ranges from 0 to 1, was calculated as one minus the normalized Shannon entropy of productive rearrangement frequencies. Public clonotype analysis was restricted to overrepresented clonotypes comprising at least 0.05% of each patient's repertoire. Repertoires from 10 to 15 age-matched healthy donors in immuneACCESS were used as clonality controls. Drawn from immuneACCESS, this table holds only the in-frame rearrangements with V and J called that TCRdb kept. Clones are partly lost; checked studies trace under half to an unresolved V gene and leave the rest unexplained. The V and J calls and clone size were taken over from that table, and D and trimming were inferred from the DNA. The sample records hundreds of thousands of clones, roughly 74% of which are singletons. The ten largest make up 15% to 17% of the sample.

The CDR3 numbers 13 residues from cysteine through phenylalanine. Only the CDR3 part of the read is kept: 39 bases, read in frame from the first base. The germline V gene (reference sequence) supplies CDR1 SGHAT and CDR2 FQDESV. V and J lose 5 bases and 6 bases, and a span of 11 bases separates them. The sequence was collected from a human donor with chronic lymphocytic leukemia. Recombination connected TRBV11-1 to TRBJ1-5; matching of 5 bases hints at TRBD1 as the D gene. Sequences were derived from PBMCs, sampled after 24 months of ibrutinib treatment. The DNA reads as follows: TGTGCCAGCAGCCAGGGAATGGGTCAGCCCCAGCATTTT. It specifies CASSQGMGQPQHF.